One T cell receptor (beta chain) is described in this entry. The data are from a study of cytomegalovirus exposure and HLA in healthy donors. The PCR ran on 60 Vbeta and 13 Jbeta primers. Measured with immunoSEQ multiplex PCR; TCRdb has only the in-frame clones, and not every one. The sample consists of around 230,000 clones, about 80% of them appearing once. Input material: PBMCs. This receptor was identified in a male donor in good health and CMV-seronegative.

The CDR3 spells CASSLRGTYEQYF. The DNA of the CDR3 is TGCGCCAGCTCACTAAGGGGTACCTACGAGCAGTACTTC. The rearrangement links TRBV4-1 to TRBJ2-7; maybe TRBD1 (5 bases). V was pared by 8 bases and J by 2 bases, with 13 bases between. The CDR3 totals 13 residues. The germline gives CDR1 MGHRA, CDR2 YSYEKL.